This TCR beta chain was recorded in a study of cytomegalovirus exposure and HLA in healthy donors (dated by TCRdb to 2016 to 2017). Concerning the study at large: An earlier analysis of several hundred of the donors reported 276 Gb of sequence data and about 120 million unique TCR beta sequences obtained from about 180 million T cells. A later genetic analysis took genome-wide SNP genotypes for about 55% of the roughly 700 donors and used that subset as a discovery cohort. Donor age, sex, ethnicity and CMV serostatus were compiled together with the repertoire data. An early release covering 550 to 650 HLA-typed donors comprised roughly 300 gigabases of sequencing data and 85 million to 100 million unique TCR sequences. Among the roughly 370 genotyped donors, approximately 76% belonged to the genetic ancestry cluster associated with self-reported Caucasian donors. The T cell repertoires of under 750 subjects were profiled by immunosequencing and related to cytomegalovirus serostatus. A separate validation cohort of roughly 130 different subjects was used in addition to the roughly 640-subject first cohort. Typing coverage differed by locus: A, B, C, DRB1 and DQB1 were typed in about 620-640 donors, DQA1 in about 560, DPA1 in some 570, and DPB1 in approximately 450. The aim of the study was to test whether cataloging public T cell receptors could identify signatures of past pathogen exposure. High-throughput TCR immunosequencing, statistical association of individual TCRs with disease status, and machine learning were combined to predict cytomegalovirus infection status. To decide whether each TCR beta V gene segment behaved as functional or pseudogenic, an earlier analysis of some 580 of the donors relied on high-throughput TCR beta sequencing. Roughly 5 DR-DQ haplotypes were handled as single units for association and clustering, since linkage in the cohort was strong. Both class I and class II loci were covered by HLA typing, at four-digit resolution. All discovery cohort repertoires had been generated using a single sequencing platform. A later analysis re-examined previously published TCR beta repertoires from 600 to 700 donors and added high-resolution HLA genotyping to investigate patterns of TCR occurrence. Rather than using new phenotypic data, the later analysis identified candidate immune exposures from TCR beta sequences and from how often those sequences occurred across donors. Across some 400 genotyped donors of the cohort, an average of 235,054 unique TCR beta nucleotide sequences per donor were sequenced, and roughly 20% of those sequences were non-productive.

The paper as a whole reports these results and caveats: In vitro tests confirmed that a few of the cytomegalovirus-associated TCR beta chains recognize cytomegalovirus antigens. While some public TCRs were present in many individuals, most TCR sequences turned up only very rarely across donors. In a later analysis, several top co-occurrence clusters were reported to appear linked to parvovirus B19, influenza, CMV and Epstein-Barr virus. A later analysis found that most CMV-associated TCR beta chains appeared HLA-restricted, with HLA associations seemingly driven largely by CMV exposure. In a later analysis, HLA-associated TCR beta chains showed more clonal expansion and lower generation probabilities than non-associated chains that were equally common. A cluster of highly shared sequence variants was judged likely to represent a technical artifact of the sequencing pipeline. Sequencing depth was assumed to be roughly uniform across donors in the presence/absence analyses, though that assumption may not hold. Correlated functional status among segregating V segments might reflect linkage disequilibrium, but an unknown experimental factor could not be ruled out. Strong co-occurrence of HLA alleles, especially DR and DQ, made assigning TCR associations to individual alleles difficult. According to a later genetic analysis, donors in an Asian-associated ancestry cluster had fewer N-insertions in productive TCRs than the approximately 690-donor mean. For the cohort, immune exposure information was limited to CMV serostatus. Only TCR beta chains were sequenced in this cohort, and the absence of alpha or paired-chain data limited detectable features. Over 15 rarely observed V segments, including chromosome 9 orphons, were excluded from the earlier analysis of some 590 of the donors because counts were too low. Because the 87-base-pair reads could not distinguish some IMGT-functional V segments, including TRBV6-2 and TRBV6-3, those segments were excluded. Because HLA typing was unavailable for some donors at each locus, only the typed subset was used in association tests. An earlier analysis of approximately 590 of the donors showed that most TCR beta V segments appeared in productive rearrangements either about 87% or about 30% of the time, which broadly matched IMGT annotations. V-gene and J-gene trimming of TCR beta chains was associated with a missense DCLRE1C variant in a later genetic analysis, and the association was replicated in an independent cohort. A later analysis found that TCR association rates varied across HLA loci, with DRB1 alleles showing the most associated TCRs and HLA-C alleles the fewest. Cytomegalovirus status was reported to be diagnosed by the classifier with high specificity and sensitivity in both the original and validation cohorts. It was suggested by the authors that the approach could potentially be generalized to other disease states and immunological phenotypes. A total of fewer than 200 TCR beta chains were listed by the study as associated with cytomegalovirus. A further reported finding was that TCR beta sequences accurately predicted the HLA-A and HLA-B alleles for most subjects in the first cohort. A later analysis associated roughly 17,000 TCR beta sequences with specific HLA alleles at a false discovery rate of 0.05.

V loses 2 bases, J loses 3 bases, and the germline ends lie 10 bases apart. The germline V gene supplies CDR1 SGHTA and CDR2 FQGTGA. The CDR3 numbers 14 residues from cysteine through phenylalanine. Only the CDR3 region is kept as DNA, spanning 42 bases read in frame from base 1. The library was prepared using the immunoSEQ multiplex PCR assay. For the multiplex PCR, a mixture combining 60 forward primers for TCR Vbeta segments and 13 reverse primers for TCR Jbeta segments was used. Amplification of the CDR3 region of rearranged TCR beta genes was performed with a multiplex PCR assay on genomic DNA. The Illumina HiSeq System was used to sequence the amplified TCR beta libraries as 87-base-pair reads. On the study's bioinformatics: In a later analysis, around 80 million unique TCR beta chains were counted across the 650 to 700 repertoires, and roughly 10 million of these chains were shared by at least two donors. To remove PCR and sequencing errors, raw reads were error-corrected and collapsed into unique sequences using a nearest-neighbor algorithm that merged closely related sequences. V, D and J gene segments were assigned by aligning CDR3 sequences to IMGT reference sequences. For a sequence to be retained, a match of at least six nucleotides to both a V gene segment and a J gene segment was required. Rearrangements were classified as productive when the CDR3 lacked stop codons and remained in frame with V and J, and all other rearrangements were classified as non-productive. Following IMGT convention, CDR3 was defined as the stretch from the second conserved V-encoded cysteine up to the conserved J-encoded phenylalanine. The earlier analysis of about 570 of the donors excluded any sequence lacking an unambiguous match to a single V gene segment. In an earlier analysis of around 590 of the donors, a V segment was called functional when productive rearrangements were above 56.7%, and segregating when the standard deviation between donors exceeded 5%. To diagnose cytomegalovirus status from the catalog of TCR beta chain sequences, a statistical classification framework was built. V and J gene assignment, in a later analysis, came from comparing TCR nucleotide sequences with IMGT/GENE-DB human TR gene sequences. Using the TCRdist pipeline, a later analysis assigned CDR3 sequences along with most-parsimonious VDJ recombination scenarios. A later analysis defined each TCR beta chain by its CDR3 amino acid sequence plus V-gene family, and excluded reads lacking a unique V-gene family. In a later analysis, 450 to 600 highly shared, low-generation-probability nucleotide sequences were removed to address suspected cross-contamination and a sequencing artifact. For each public chain, a later analysis derived a clonal expansion index from normalized ranks of inferred template counts within each repertoire. A later analysis computed generation probabilities with a VDJ recombination model fitted to out-of-frame rearrangements, and checked the results against IGoR. In a later analysis, TCR-TCR, TCR-HLA and TCR-CMV co-occurrence was scored with hypergeometric tests, and a repertoire-size bias correction was applied to TCR pairs. A later analysis estimated false discovery rates by permuting HLA or CMV assignments 20 times. In a later analysis, co-occurring TCRs were grouped using DBSCAN, with TCRdist sequence similarity added in when clustering inside HLA-allele-positive subsets. Repertoires with fewer than 30,000 or more than 120,000 public chains were left out of co-occurrence clustering, as were a handful of repertoires with anomalous nucleotide sharing. TCRdb retrieved this table from immuneACCESS and kept in-frame rearrangements only. Not all clones are present; in checked studies, unresolved V genes account for under half, and no reason is known for the remainder. The V and J calls and clone size are taken from that table; D and trimming were inferred from the DNA. Recorded for this sample are about 180,000 clones; roughly 85% of them occurred a single time. The ten largest clones take up approximately 0.7% of the sample.

This clone was counted between two and nine times. Its recognized antigen is unknown. No much larger clonotype is one base removed from it; base qualities were not supplied. The cohort was made up of roughly 670 healthy bone marrow donors. At the time of sampling, all cohort members were nominally healthy, though unrecorded immune exposures were likely present. The donor was CMV seronegative and belonged to the group of 380 or so seronegative cohort members. A peripheral blood sample was collected from each donor, and TCR beta sequencing was performed on peripheral blood mononuclear cells. The Qiagen DNeasy Blood Extraction Kit was used to extract genomic DNA from the blood cell samples.

This TCR came from a woman aged 40 to 50 in good health and CMV-seronegative. The sequence links TRBV7-3 to TRBJ1-2; the D gene cannot be named for sure. The specimen sequenced was PBMCs. CDR3 protein: CASSLYGSDYGYTF. The nucleotide sequence reads as follows: TGTGCCAGCAGCTTATATGGTTCGGACTATGGCTACACCTTC.